These 5 T cell receptor beta chains came from one sample sequenced in a study of blood T cell repertoires in COVID-19. Method: immunoSEQ multiplex PCR; TCRdb's copy keeps in-frame clones and lacks some. The sample carries roughly 240,000 clones, about 82% recorded once. The source material was peripheral blood. The receptors come from a woman of 80 years or more with COVID-19, enrolled during active disease.

This clone was counted once. The V and J genes are TRBV28 and TRBJ1-2; 7 nucleotides align to TRBD1. V was clipped by 1 base and J by 0 bases; unmatched bases: 2. The CDR3 has 15 residues. Germline V lookup: CDR1 MDHEN, CDR2 SYDVKM. The CDR3 DNA follows: TGTGCCAGCAGTTTATCAGGGACAGCTAACTATGGCTACACCTTC. Protein: CASSLSGTANYGYTF.

The chain couples TRBV19 to TRBJ1-2; D gene uncertain. This CDR3 spans 13 amino acids. The germline V and J ends were trimmed by 1 base and 6 bases, with 9 bases remaining between them. CDR1 LNHDA and CDR2 SQIVND come from the germline V gene (reference sequence). As DNA, the CDR3 is TGTGCCAGTAGTATAGTGCGGCGGGATGGCTACACCTTC. Its protein is CASSIVRRDGYTF.

V usage is TRBV9 and J usage is TRBJ1-2; D might be TRBD1 (5 bases). CDR3 size: 15 residues. V was shortened by 4 bases and J by 1 base, with 14 bases between the two germline ends. CDR1 is SGDLS, CDR2 YYNGEE, per germline. Here the CDR3 DNA reads TGTGCCAGCAGCCCTGGGACTCTTGTTAACTATGGCTACACCTTC. Protein sequence: CASSPGTLVNYGYTF.

This sequence joins TRBV30 and TRBJ2-7; D might be TRBD1 (5 bases). V shed 2 bases and J shed 4 bases, with 15 bases lying between them. CDR3 length: 14 residues. Germline CDR1 is GTSNPN and CDR2 is SVGIG (reference sequence). CDR3 coding DNA: TGTGCCTGGAGTAGGGGCAGGCCCGGGTACGAGCAGTACTTC. It yields the protein CAWSRGRPGYEQYF. Full variable domain (rest looked up from reference TRBV30 and TRBJ2-7): SQTIHQWPATLVQPVGSPLSLECTVEGTSNPNLYWYRQAAGRGLQLLFYSVGIGQISSEVPQNLSASRPQDRQFILSSKKLLLSDSGFYLCAWSRGRPGYEQYFGPGTRLTVT.

The J gene is TRBJ1-5, the V gene TRBV4-2; D possibly corresponds to TRBD1 (5 bases). The CDR3 sequence is 14 residues long. V was trimmed by 1 base and J by 7 bases, leaving 11 bases between them. Germline V gene sequence: CDR1 LGHNA, CDR2 YNFKEQ. This CDR3 is CASSQARGRQPQHF. DNA of the CDR3: TGTGCCAGCAGCCAAGCTCGGGGGAGGCAGCCCCAGCATTTT.